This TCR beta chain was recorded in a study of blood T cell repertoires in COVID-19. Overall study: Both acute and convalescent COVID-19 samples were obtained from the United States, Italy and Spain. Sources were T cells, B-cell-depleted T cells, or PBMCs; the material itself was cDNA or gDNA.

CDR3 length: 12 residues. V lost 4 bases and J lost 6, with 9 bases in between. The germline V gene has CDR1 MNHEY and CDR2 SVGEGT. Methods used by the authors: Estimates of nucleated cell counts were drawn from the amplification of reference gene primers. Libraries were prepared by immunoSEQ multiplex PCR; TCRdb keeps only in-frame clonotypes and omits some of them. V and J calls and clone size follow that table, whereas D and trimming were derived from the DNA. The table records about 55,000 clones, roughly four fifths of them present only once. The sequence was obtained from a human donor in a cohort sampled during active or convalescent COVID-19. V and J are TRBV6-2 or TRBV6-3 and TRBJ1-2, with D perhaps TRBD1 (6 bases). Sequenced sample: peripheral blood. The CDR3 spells CASSWQGNGYTF. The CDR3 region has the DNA TGTGCCAGCAGTTGGCAGGGGAATGGCTACACCTTC.